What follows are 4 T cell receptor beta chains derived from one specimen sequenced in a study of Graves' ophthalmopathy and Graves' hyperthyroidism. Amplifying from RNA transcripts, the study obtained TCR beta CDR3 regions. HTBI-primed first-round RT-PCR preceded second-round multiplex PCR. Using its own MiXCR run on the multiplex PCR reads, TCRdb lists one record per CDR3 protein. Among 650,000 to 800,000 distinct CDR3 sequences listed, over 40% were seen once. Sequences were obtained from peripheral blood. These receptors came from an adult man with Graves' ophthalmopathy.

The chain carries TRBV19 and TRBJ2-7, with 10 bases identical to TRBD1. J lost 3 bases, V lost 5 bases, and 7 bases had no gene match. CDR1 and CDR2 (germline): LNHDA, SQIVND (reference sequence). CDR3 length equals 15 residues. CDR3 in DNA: TGTGCCAGTAGTCCCGGGACAGGGGCCCTCTACGAGCAGTACTTC. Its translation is CASSPGTGALYEQYF.

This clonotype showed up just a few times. CDR3 sequence (DNA): TGCAGCTCCGGGCTAGCGGAGACCCAGTACTTC. It codes for CSSGLAETQYF. The rearrangement links TRBV29-1 to TRBJ2-5, with D possibly TRBD2 on 6 matching bases. The length of the CDR3 is 11 residues. Trimming removed 8 bases from V and 5 bases from J, with 12 bases in between. Germline CDR1 is SQVTM and CDR2 is ANQGSEA.

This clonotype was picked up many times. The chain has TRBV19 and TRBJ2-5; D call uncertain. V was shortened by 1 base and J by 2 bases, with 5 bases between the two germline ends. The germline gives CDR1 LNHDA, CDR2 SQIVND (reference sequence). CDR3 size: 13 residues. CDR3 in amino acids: CASSIGQQETQYF. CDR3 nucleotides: TGTGCCAGTAGTATAGGTCAGCAAGAGACCCAGTACTTC.

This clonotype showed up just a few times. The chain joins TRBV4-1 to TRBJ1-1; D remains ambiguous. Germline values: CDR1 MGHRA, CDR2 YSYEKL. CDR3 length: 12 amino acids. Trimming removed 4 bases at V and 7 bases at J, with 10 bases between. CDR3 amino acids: CASSPLGREAFF. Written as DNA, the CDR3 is TGCGCCAGCAGCCCCCTGGGCCGTGAAGCTTTCTTT.